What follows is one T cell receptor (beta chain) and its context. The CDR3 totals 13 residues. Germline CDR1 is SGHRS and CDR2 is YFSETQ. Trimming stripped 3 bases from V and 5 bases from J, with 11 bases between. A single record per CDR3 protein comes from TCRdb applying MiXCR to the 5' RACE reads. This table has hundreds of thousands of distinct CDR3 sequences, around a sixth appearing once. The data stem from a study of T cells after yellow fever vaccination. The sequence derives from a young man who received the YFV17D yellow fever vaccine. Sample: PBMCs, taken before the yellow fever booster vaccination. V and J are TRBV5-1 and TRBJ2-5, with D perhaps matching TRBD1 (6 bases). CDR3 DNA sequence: TGCGCCAGCAGCTGGGGGCTAGCTGAGACCCAGTACTTC. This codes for CASSWGLAETQYF.